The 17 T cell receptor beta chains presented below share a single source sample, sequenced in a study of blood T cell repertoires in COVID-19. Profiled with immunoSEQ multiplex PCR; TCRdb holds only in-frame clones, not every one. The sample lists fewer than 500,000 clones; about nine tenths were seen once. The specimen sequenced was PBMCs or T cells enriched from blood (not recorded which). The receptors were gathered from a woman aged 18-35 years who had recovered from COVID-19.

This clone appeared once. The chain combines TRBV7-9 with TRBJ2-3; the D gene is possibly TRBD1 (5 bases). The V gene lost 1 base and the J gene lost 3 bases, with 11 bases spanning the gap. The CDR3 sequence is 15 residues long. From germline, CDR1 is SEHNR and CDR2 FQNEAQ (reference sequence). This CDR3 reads CASSLVGEWTDTQYF. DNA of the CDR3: TGTGCCAGCAGCTTAGTAGGGGAATGGACAGATACGCAGTATTTT.

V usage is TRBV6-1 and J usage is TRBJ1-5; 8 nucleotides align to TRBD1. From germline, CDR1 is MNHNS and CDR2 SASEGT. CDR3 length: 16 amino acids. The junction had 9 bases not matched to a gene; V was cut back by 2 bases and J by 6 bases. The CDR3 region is CASSEQGAFQGQPQHF. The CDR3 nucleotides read TGTGCCAGCAGTGAACAGGGGGCGTTCCAGGGTCAGCCCCAGCATTTT.

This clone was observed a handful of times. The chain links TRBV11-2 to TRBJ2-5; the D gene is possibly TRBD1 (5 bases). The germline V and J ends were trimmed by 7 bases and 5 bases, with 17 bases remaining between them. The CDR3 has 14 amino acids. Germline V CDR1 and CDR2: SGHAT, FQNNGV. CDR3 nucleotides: TGTGCCAGCAACCCCGGCAGGGCCGGGGAGACCCAGTACTTC. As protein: CASNPGRAGETQYF.

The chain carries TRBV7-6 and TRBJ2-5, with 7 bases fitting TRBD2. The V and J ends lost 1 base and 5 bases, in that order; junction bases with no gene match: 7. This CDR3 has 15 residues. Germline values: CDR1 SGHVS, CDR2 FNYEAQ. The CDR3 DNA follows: TGTGCCAGCAGCTTAGATATGGGGGGAGGGGAGACCCAGTACTTC. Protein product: CASSLDMGGGETQYF.

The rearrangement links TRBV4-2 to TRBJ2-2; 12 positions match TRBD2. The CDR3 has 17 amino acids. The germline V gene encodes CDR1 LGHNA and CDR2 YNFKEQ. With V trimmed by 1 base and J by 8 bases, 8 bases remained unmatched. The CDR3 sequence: CASSQAGTSGRRGELFF. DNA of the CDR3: TGTGCCAGCAGCCAAGCGGGGACTAGCGGGCGTCGGGGGGAGCTGTTTTTT.

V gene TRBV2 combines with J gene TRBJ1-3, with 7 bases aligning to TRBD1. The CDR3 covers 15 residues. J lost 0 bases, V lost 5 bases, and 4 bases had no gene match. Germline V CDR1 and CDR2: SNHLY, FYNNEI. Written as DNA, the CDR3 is TGTGCCAGCAGTTCCGGGACAGACTCTGGAAACACCATATATTTT. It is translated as CASSSGTDSGNTIYF.

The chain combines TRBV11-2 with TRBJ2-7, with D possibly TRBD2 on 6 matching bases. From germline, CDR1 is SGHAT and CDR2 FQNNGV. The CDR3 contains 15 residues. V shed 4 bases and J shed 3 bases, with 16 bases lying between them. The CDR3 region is CASSWGVGTLYEQYF. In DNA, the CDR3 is TGTGCCAGCAGCTGGGGGGTAGGTACGCTCTACGAGCAGTACTTC.

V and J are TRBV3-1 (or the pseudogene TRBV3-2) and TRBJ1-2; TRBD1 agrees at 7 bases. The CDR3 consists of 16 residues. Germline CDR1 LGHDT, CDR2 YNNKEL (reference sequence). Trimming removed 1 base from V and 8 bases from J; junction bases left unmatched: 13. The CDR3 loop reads CASSQGTGENRKGYTF. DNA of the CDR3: TGTGCCAGCAGCCAAGGAACAGGGGAAAATAGGAAGGGCTACACCTTC.

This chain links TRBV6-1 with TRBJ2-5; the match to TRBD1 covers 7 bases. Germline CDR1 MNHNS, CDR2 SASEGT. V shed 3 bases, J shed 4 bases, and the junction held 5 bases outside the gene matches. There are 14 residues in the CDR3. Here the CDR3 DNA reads TGTGCCAGCAGTGATTCGTCAGGGGGAGAGACCCAGTACTTC. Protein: CASSDSSGGETQYF.

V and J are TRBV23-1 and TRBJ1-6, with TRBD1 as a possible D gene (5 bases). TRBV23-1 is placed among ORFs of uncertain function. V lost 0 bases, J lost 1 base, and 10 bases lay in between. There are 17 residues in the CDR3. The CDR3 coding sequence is TGCGCCAGCAGTCAATCGAAGGGGCTATCCTATAATTCACCCCTCCACTTT. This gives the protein CASSQSKGLSYNSPLHF.

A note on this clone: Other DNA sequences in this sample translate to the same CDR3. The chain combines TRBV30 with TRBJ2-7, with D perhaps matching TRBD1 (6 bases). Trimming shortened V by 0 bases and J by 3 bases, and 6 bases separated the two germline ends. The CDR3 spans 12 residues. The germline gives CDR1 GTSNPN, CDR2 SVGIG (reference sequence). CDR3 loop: CAWSVGGYEQYF. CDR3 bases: TGTGCCTGGAGTGTAGGGGGCTACGAGCAGTACTTC.

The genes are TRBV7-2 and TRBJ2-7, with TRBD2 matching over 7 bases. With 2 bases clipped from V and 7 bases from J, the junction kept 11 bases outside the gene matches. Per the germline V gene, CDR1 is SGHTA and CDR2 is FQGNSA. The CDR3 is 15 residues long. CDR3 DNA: TGTGCCAGCAGCTTATCAGGTCGGGACGGGGGGGAGCAGTACTTC. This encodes CASSLSGRDGGEQYF.

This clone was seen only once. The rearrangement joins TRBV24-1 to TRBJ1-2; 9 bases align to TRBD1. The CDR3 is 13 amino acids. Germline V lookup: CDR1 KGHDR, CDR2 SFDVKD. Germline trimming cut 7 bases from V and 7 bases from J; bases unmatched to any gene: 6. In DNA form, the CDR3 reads TGTGCCACCAGCATCGGGACAGGGTTTGGCTACACCTTC. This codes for CATSIGTGFGYTF.

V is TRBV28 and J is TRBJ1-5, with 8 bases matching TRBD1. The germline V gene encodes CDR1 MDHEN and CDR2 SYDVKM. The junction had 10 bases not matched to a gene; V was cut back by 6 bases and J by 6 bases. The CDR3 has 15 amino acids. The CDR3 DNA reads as TGTGCCAGCAGCAAGGGACAGGTCTACGTTCAGCCCCAGCATTTT. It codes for CASSKGQVYVQPQHF.

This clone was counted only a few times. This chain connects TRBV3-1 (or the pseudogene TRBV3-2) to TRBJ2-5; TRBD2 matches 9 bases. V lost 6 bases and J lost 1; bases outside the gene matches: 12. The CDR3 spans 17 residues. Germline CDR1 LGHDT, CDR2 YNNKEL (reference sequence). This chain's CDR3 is CASSRPGLANGQETQYF. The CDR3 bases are TGTGCCAGCAGTCGACCGGGACTAGCAAACGGCCAAGAGACCCAGTACTTC.

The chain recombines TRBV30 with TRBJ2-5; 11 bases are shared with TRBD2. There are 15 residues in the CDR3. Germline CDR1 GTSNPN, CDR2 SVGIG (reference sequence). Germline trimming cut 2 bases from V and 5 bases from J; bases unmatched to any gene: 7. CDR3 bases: TGTGCCTGGAGTCGGTCTAGCGGGGGGACGGAGACCCAGTACTTC. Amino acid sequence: CAWSRSSGGTETQYF.

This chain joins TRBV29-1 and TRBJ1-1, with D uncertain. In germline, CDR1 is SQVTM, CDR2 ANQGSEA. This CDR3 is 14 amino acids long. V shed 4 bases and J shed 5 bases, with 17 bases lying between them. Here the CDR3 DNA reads TGCAGCGTTGCGCTGGTGGAACCGCGGACTGAAGCTTTCTTT. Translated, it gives CSVALVEPRTEAFF.